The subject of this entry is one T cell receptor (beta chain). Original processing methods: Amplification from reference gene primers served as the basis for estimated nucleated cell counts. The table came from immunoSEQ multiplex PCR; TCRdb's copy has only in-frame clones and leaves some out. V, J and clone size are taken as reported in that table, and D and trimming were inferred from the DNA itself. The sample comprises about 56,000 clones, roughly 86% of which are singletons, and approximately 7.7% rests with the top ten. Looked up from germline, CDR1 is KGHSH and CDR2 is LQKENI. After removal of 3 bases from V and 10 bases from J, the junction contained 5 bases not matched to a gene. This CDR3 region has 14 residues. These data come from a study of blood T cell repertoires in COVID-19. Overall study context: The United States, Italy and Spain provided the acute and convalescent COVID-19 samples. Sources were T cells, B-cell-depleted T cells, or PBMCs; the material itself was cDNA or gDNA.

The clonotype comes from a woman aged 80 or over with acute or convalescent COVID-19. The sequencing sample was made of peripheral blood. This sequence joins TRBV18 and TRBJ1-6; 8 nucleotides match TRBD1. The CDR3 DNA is TGTGCCAGCTCACCGGACAGGGTTAGGTCACCCCTCCACTTT. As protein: CASSPDRVRSPLHF.